The 17 T cell receptor beta chains below all came from one sample that was sequenced in a study of OX40 agonist ivuxolimab in advanced cancers. The assay was immunoSEQ multiplex PCR, and TCRdb's table has in-frame clones only and misses some. Here the sample spans tens of thousands of clones, 92% being singletons. Specimen: CD4+ or CD8+ T cells sorted from blood, collected in a trial of the OX40 agonist ivuxolimab. All receptors derive from an adult with an advanced solid tumor such as melanoma, head and neck, liver or kidney cancer.

This clone was seen just once. The J gene is TRBJ1-6, the V gene TRBV11-2; a possible D gene is TRBD1 (6 bases). The germline CDR1 and CDR2 sequences are SGHAT and FQNNGV. The V end lost 7 bases, the J end lost 8 bases, and 15 bases lay between the germline ends. The CDR3 sequence is 14 residues long. CDR3: CASMGAGVYSPLHF. CDR3 nucleotide sequence: TGTGCCAGCATGGGGGCTGGGGTGTATTCACCCCTCCACTTT.

A single count supports this clone. The genes are TRBV10-3 and TRBJ1-2; TRBD1 agrees at 12 bases. Germline CDR1 reads ENHRY; CDR2 reads SYGVKD. With V trimmed by 2 bases and J by 4 bases, 8 bases remained unmatched. This CDR3 has 17 residues. This CDR3 is CAISEPGQGAMGYGYTF. CDR3 bases: TGTGCCATCAGTGAGCCGGGACAGGGGGCGATGGGCTATGGCTACACCTTC.

The chain recombines TRBV5-1 with TRBJ2-5, with 7 positions matching TRBD2. V gave up 3 bases and J gave up 4 bases; unmatched junction bases: 9. The CDR3 runs 15 residues. Germline values: CDR1 SGHRS, CDR2 YFSETQ. CDR3 DNA: TGCGCCAGCAGCTATACTAGCGCAAGCCTAGAGACCCAGTACTTC. Translating gives CASSYTSASLETQYF.

V usage is TRBV27 and J usage is TRBJ1-5; perhaps TRBD1 as D (6 bases). Germline assignment: CDR1 MNHEY and CDR2 SMNVEV (reference sequence). The V end lost 3 bases, the J end lost 0 bases, and 9 bases lay between the germline ends. This CDR3 spans 15 amino acids. The CDR3 nucleotides read TGTGCCAGCAGTTTTGGACAGTATAGCAATCAGCCCCAGCATTTT. This translates into CASSFGQYSNQPQHF.

The rearrangement uses TRBV16 and TRBJ1-3; TRBD1 is a possible D gene (5 bases). This CDR3 has 15 residues. The germline gives CDR1 KGHSY, CDR2 FQNENV. Trimming stripped 1 base from V and 1 base from J, with 8 bases between. In DNA, the CDR3 is TGTGCCAGCAGCCAATTCGGGGGATCTGGAAACACCATATATTTT. Translation: CASSQFGGSGNTIYF. The entire variable domain, with the rest obtained from reference TRBV16 and TRBJ1-3, is as follows: GEEVAQTPKHLVRGEGQKAKLYCAPIKGHSYVFWYQQVLKNEFKFLISFQNENVFDETGMPKERFSAKCLPNSPCSLEIQATKLEDSAVYFCASSQFGGSGNTIYFGEGSWLTVV.

This chain connects TRBV19 to TRBJ2-3; 9 bases agree with TRBD1. Germline V gene sequence: CDR1 LNHDA, CDR2 SQIVND (reference sequence). This CDR3 region has 15 residues. The J segment lost 1 base and the V segment lost 5 bases, leaving 4 bases of the junction unmatched. CDR3 protein: CASSGTGLRTDTQYF. The CDR3 coding sequence is TGTGCCAGTAGTGGGACAGGGCTACGCACAGATACGCAGTATTTT.

V gene TRBV9 combines with J gene TRBJ1-1; 12 bases match TRBD1. The ends lost 2 bases at V and 0 bases at J; junction bases unmatched: 14. This CDR3 region has 20 residues. Germline values: CDR1 SGDLS, CDR2 YYNGEE. CDR3 in DNA: TGTGCCAGCAGCGTCGCGGGACAGGGGGCGCCGGGAAGTATGAACACTGAAGCTTTCTTT. Its translation is CASSVAGQGAPGSMNTEAFF.

This chain connects TRBV19 to TRBJ2-3; 9 bases are a match to TRBD2. V was clipped by 3 bases and J by 3 bases; unmatched bases: 7. CDR1 and CDR2 (germline): LNHDA, SQIVND (reference sequence). This CDR3 is 16 amino acids long. This CDR3 reads CASSIGGGALTDTQYF. In DNA form, the CDR3 reads TGTGCCAGTAGTATCGGCGGGGGGGCCCTTACAGATACGCAGTATTTT.

V and J are TRBV23-1 and TRBJ2-5; D is possibly TRBD1 or TRBD2 (5 bases each). TRBV23-1 is identified as an open reading frame with a role that is uncertain. Trimming pared 8 bases from V and 1 base from J, leaving 11 bases between. The length of the CDR3 is 13 residues. The CDR3 sequence: CASGRQLQETQYF. DNA for the CDR3: TGCGCCAGCGGGAGACAGCTCCAAGAGACCCAGTACTTC.

The rearrangement links TRBV7-6 to TRBJ2-1, with D perhaps TRBD1 (5 bases). Germline V gives CDR1 SGHVS, CDR2 FNYEAQ. This CDR3 has 13 amino acids. Trimming took 5 bases from V and 8 from J, leaving 13 bases between them. For the CDR3, the DNA is TGTGCCAGCAGCCCCATGCAGGGATATGAGCAGTTCTTC. It yields the protein CASSPMQGYEQFF.

The rearrangement joins TRBV5-1 to TRBJ1-1, with D unclear. Between the trimmed V and J ends, which lost 3 bases and 8 bases, there was a span of 14 bases. The CDR3 has 13 residues. The germline V gene encodes CDR1 SGHRS and CDR2 YFSETQ. The CDR3 nucleotides are TGCGCCAGCAGCTGGTACGGACGAGCGGAAGCTTTCTTT. Protein: CASSWYGRAEAFF.

This chain links TRBV4-1 with TRBJ2-7; 9 positions agree with TRBD2. CDR3 size: 18 residues. Trimming at V came to 0 bases and at J to 1 base, leaving 10 bases not matched to a gene. The germline gives CDR1 MGHRA, CDR2 YSYEKL. CDR3 loop: CASSQDGVSGGPSYEQYF. The CDR3 DNA sequence: TGCGCCAGCAGCCAAGATGGCGTTAGCGGGGGCCCTTCCTACGAGCAGTACTTC.

This chain links TRBV5-1 with TRBJ2-7; D is uncertain. The CDR3 is 12 amino acids. Germline assignment: CDR1 SGHRS and CDR2 YFSETQ. V shed 0 bases and J shed 6 bases, with 7 bases lying between them. The CDR3 spells CASSLVYGEQYF. The CDR3 DNA reads as TGCGCCAGCAGCTTGGTTTATGGCGAGCAGTACTTC.

The chain couples TRBV30 to TRBJ2-7; TRBD1 might be the D (5 bases). V was trimmed by 5 bases and J by 0 bases, leaving 14 bases between them. This CDR3 has 14 amino acids. Germline CDR1 and CDR2: GTSNPN and SVGIG (reference sequence). The chain's CDR3 is CAWDPTGDSYEQYF. CDR3 sequence (DNA): TGTGCCTGGGACCCTACAGGCGACTCCTACGAGCAGTACTTC.

CDR3 in DNA: TGTGCCAGCAGCGTAGCGGGTTTATGGGAGGATACGCAGTATTTT. Translation gives CASSVAGLWEDTQYF. The gene calls are TRBV9 and TRBJ2-3, with a weak D call TRBD2 (5 bases). Germline V gives CDR1 SGDLS, CDR2 YYNGEE. The CDR3 consists of 15 residues. Trimming left V 0 bases short and J 6 bases short, with 14 bases between. Full variable domain (remainder filled in from reference TRBV9 and TRBJ2-3): DSGVTQTPKHLITATGQRVTLRCSPRSGDLSVYWYQQSLDQGLQFLIQYYNGEERAKGNILERFSAQQFPDLHSELNLSSLELGDSALYFCASSVAGLWEDTQYFGPGTRLTVL.

This chain links TRBV7-8 with TRBJ1-2; tentative D call: TRBD1 (5 bases). V shed 5 bases and J shed 5 bases, with 15 bases lying between them. The CDR3 has 14 amino acids. Germline V CDR1 and CDR2: SGHVS, FQNEAQ. As DNA, the CDR3 is TGTGCCAGCAGCCATCCCGGGACGGAATATGGCTACACCTTC. Residues: CASSHPGTEYGYTF.

This chain uses TRBV9 with TRBJ1-1; D uncertain. CDR3 size: 12 residues. V was trimmed by 0 bases and J by 7 bases, leaving 7 bases between them. Per germline, CDR1 SGDLS and CDR2 YYNGEE. CDR3 residues: CASSVVAGEAFF. The CDR3 DNA is TGTGCCAGCAGCGTAGTGGCAGGTGAAGCTTTCTTT. The full variable domain, with the rest looked up from reference TRBV9 and TRBJ1-1, is DSGVTQTPKHLITATGQRVTLRCSPRSGDLSVYWYQQSLDQGLQFLIQYYNGEERAKGNILERFSAQQFPDLHSELNLSSLELGDSALYFCASSVVAGEAFFGQGTRLTVV.